The 15 T cell receptor beta chains presented below share a single source sample, sequenced in a study of cytomegalovirus exposure and HLA in healthy donors (dated by TCRdb to the late 2010s). The library was produced with the immunoSEQ multiplex PCR assay. A mixture of 60 forward primers for TCR Vbeta segments and 13 reverse primers for TCR Jbeta segments was used in the multiplex PCR. Not all clones reach the TCRdb copy of this immuneACCESS table, which keeps in-frame sequences only. Checked studies attribute under half of the gap to unresolved V genes and leave the rest unexplained. The table for this sample lists roughly 150,000 clones; roughly three quarters of them were counted only once. The ten largest make up 2.2% of the sample. Sequencing was done on a sample of PBMCs. The receptors here all came from a man aged 30 to 45 in good health and CMV-seronegative.

Remarks on this clone: Other DNA sequences in this specimen translate into the identical CDR3. The chain carries TRBV28 and TRBJ2-7, with 8 bases identical to TRBD1. This CDR3 spans 13 amino acids. The germline V gene has CDR1 MDHEN and CDR2 SYDVKM. Germline trimming cut 5 bases from V and 3 bases from J; bases unmatched to any gene: 3. CDR3 sequence: CASSVRGLYEQYF. The CDR3 coding sequence is TGTGCCAGCAGTGTCAGGGGGCTCTACGAGCAGTACTTC. The full variable domain, in which reference TRBV28 and TRBJ2-7 provide the parts outside the CDR3, is DVKVTQSSRYLVKRTGEKVFLECVQDMDHENMFWYRQDPGLGLRLIYFSYDVKMKEKGDIPEGYSVSREKKERFSLILESASTNQTSMYLCASSVRGLYEQYFGPGTRLTVT.

This chain links TRBV7-9 with TRBJ2-1; 9 bases line up with TRBD2. Germline V gene sequence: CDR1 SEHNR, CDR2 FQNEAQ (reference sequence). V was pared by 8 bases and J by 7 bases, with 9 bases of the junction left unmatched. The CDR3 extends over 14 amino acids. CDR3 coding DNA: TGTGCCAGCGTACCGCGGGGGGGAGAAAATGAGCAGTTCTTC. It encodes CASVPRGGENEQFF. The full variable domain, with the rest looked up from reference TRBV7-9 and TRBJ2-1, is DTGVSQNPRHKITKRGQNVTFRCDPISEHNRLYWYRQTLGQGPEFLTYFQNEAQLEKSRLLSDRFSAERPKGSFSTLEIQRTEQGDSAMYLCASVPRGGENEQFFGPGTRLTVL.

This chain uses TRBV9 with TRBJ2-1; 8 bases align to TRBD2. Germline V gene sequence: CDR1 SGDLS, CDR2 YYNGEE. V lost 5 bases, J lost 3 bases, and 4 bases stayed unmatched. The CDR3 contains 14 residues. CDR3 protein: CASRLSGNYNEQFF. In DNA, the CDR3 is TGTGCCAGCAGACTTAGCGGGAACTACAATGAGCAGTTCTTC.

The table lists this clone with a few counts. The chain links TRBV10-3 to TRBJ2-6; unclear D gene. The CDR3 runs to 15 residues. CDR1 is ENHRY and CDR2 is SYGVKD in the germline V gene. V lost 3 bases to trimming and J lost 0 bases, with 6 bases between them. The CDR3 loop is CAISDAYSGANVLTF. The CDR3, as DNA: TGTGCCATCAGTGACGCGTACTCTGGGGCCAACGTCCTGACTTTC.

The gene calls are TRBV27 and TRBJ1-5; 8 nucleotides align to TRBD1. CDR1 MNHEY and CDR2 SMNVEV come from the germline V gene (reference sequence). The CDR3 sequence is 14 residues long. The junction had 7 bases not matched to a gene; V was cut back by 3 bases and J by 9 bases. CDR3 sequence (DNA): TGTGCCAGCAGTTTTGACAGGGGAGGGTGGCCCCAGCATTTT. As protein: CASSFDRGGWPQHF.

This chain connects TRBV19 to TRBJ2-1; tentative D call: TRBD2 (5 bases). The germline V gene encodes CDR1 LNHDA and CDR2 SQIVND (reference sequence). The CDR3 extends over 12 amino acids. Deletions cut 5 bases from V and 10 bases from J, with 12 bases between. The CDR3 sequence: CASSLRTREQFF. The CDR3 bases are TGTGCCAGTAGTCTTAGGACTCGGGAGCAGTTCTTC.

The sample holds a few counts of this clone. Here the CDR3 DNA reads TGTGCCAGCAGCTTCACTAGCGGGAGTACAGCACGGGAGCAGTTCTTC. Protein sequence: CASSFTSGSTAREQFF. The V call is TRBV5-4, the J call TRBJ2-1, with 11 nucleotides matching TRBD2. Losses at the gene ends were 2 bases for V and 10 bases for J; bases not matched to a gene: 11. CDR1 and CDR2 (germline): SGHNT, YYREEE (reference sequence). The CDR3 runs 16 residues.

In this sample, this clone turned up once. The J gene is TRBJ2-7, the V gene TRBV10-3; TRBD1 matches 8 bases. The CDR3 runs 15 residues. From germline, CDR1 is ENHRY and CDR2 SYGVKD. The V gene end was trimmed by 3 bases and the J gene end by 3 bases; junction bases not matched to a gene: 7. The CDR3 is CAISDLRGQDYEQYF. CDR3 DNA: TGTGCCATCAGTGACCTGCGGGGACAGGACTACGAGCAGTACTTC.

This clone has just a few counts. V usage is TRBV4-3 and J usage is TRBJ2-7; TRBD2 agrees at 13 bases. Germline CDR1 and CDR2: LGHNA and YSLEER. J was trimmed by 3 bases and V by 4 bases; bases with no gene match: 3. This CDR3 has 15 amino acids. CDR3 sequence: CASSLGTSGNYEQYF. CDR3 nucleotides: TGCGCCAGCAGCCTCGGGACTAGCGGGAACTACGAGCAGTACTTC.

The chain employs TRBV5-4 and TRBJ2-1, with D perhaps matching TRBD2 (6 bases). Trimming cost V 2 bases and J 6 bases, with 9 bases left between them. CDR1 and CDR2 (germline): SGHNT, YYREEE (reference sequence). The CDR3 has 13 residues. The CDR3 here is CASSFGSGNEQFF. The DNA for the CDR3 is TGTGCCAGCAGCTTCGGTAGCGGCAATGAGCAGTTCTTC.

To note about this clone: A read error may produce the germline difference seen at one junction end. J is TRBJ1-2 and V is TRBV30; tentative D call: TRBD1 (6 bases). Germline CDR1 and CDR2: GTSNPN and SVGIG (reference sequence). The CDR3 has 13 amino acids. In DNA, the CDR3 is TGTGCCTGGACTACAGGGAATAACTATGGCTACGCCTTC. It yields the protein CAWTTGNNYGYAF.

The chain recombines TRBV6-5 with TRBJ2-5, with D perhaps TRBD2 (6 bases). The better agreement between TRBJ2-7 and the DNA end casts doubt on the J call. The germline CDR1 and CDR2 sequences are MNHEY and SVGAGI. This CDR3 comprises 14 residues. CDR3 sequence reads: CASSYIGGVYEQYF. The CDR3 DNA sequence: TGTGCCAGCAGTTACATTGGCGGGGTCTACGAGCAGTACTTC.

The J gene is TRBJ2-2, the V gene TRBV5-1; D is unclear. The CDR3 has 13 residues. Germline CDR1 and CDR2: SGHRS and YFSETQ. Trimming cost V 2 bases and J 3 bases, with 5 bases left between them. CDR3 residues: CASSFADTGELFF. CDR3 nucleotide sequence: TGCGCCAGCAGCTTTGCGGACACCGGGGAGCTGTTTTTT. The full variable domain, completed using reference TRBV5-1 and TRBJ2-2, is KAGVTQTPRYLIKTRGQQVTLSCSPISGHRSVSWYQQTPGQGLQFLFEYFSETQRNKGNFPGRFSGRQFSNSRSEMNVSTLELGDSALYLCASSFADTGELFFGEGSRLTVL.

The J gene is TRBJ2-2, the V gene TRBV6-6; 10 bases fit TRBD1. The germline gives CDR1 MNHNY, CDR2 SVGAGI (reference sequence). CDR3 length: 14 residues. V was clipped by 6 bases and J by 5 bases; unmatched bases: 3. The CDR3 protein is CASSRTGGTGELFF. Written as DNA, the CDR3 is TGTGCCAGCAGCCGGACAGGGGGGACCGGGGAGCTGTTTTTT.

V is TRBV6-5 and J is TRBJ1-1; 8 bases align to TRBD1. Germline trimming cut 6 bases from V and 4 bases from J; bases unmatched to any gene: 7. Germline V gives CDR1 MNHEY, CDR2 SVGAGI. The CDR3 consists of 14 residues. CDR3 sequence reads: CASRRGQGVTEAFF. CDR3 nucleotides: TGTGCCAGCAGGCGAGGACAGGGCGTCACTGAAGCTTTCTTT.